Listed below are T cell receptor beta chains from one sample, sequenced in a study of T cells in Graves' hyperthyroidism and ophthalmopathy. A single record per CDR3 protein comes from TCRdb applying MiXCR to the multiplex PCR reads. The table includes 380,000 or so distinct CDR3 sequences, over 11% detected once. The sequencing input was blood. The receptors shown here come from a woman under 40 with Graves' hyperthyroidism. Each CDR3 is given with its conserved first and last residue. The D gene is left open where the match is weak. Where a row states a size, it is once, few, many or the class of an expanded clone; other rows omit it.

length	D	V	size	J	DNA	CDR3
15	NA	TRBV2	many	TRBJ2-3	TGTGCCAGCAGCGAGTCTAGGGGTGGCACAGATACGCAGTATTTT	CASSESRGGTDTQYF
13	TRBD2	TRBV7-2	few	TRBJ2-2	TGTGCCAGCAGCTTTTCGCGGGAGGGTGGGCTGTTTTTT	CASSFSREGGLFF
18	TRBD1	TRBV7-2	many	TRBJ1-2	TGTGCCAGCAGCTTAGACCGGGGACAGGGGGGGCTTGGCTATGGCTACACCTTC	CASSLDRGQGGLGYGYTF
13	NA	TRBV28	NA	TRBJ1-4	TGTGCCAGCAGTTCCTTGGAGACGGAAAAACTGTTTTTT	CASSSLETEKLFF
14	TRBD1	TRBV6-2/TRBV6-3	many	TRBJ2-7	TGTGCCAGCAGACCGGAAAGACAGGGCCACGAGCAGTACTTC	CASRPERQGHEQYF
15	NA	TRBV5-1	NA	TRBJ2-1	TGCGCCAGCAGCTCCCCGACAGGATCCTACAATGAGCAGTTCTTC	CASSSPTGSYNEQFF
11	NA	TRBV28	many	TRBJ2-7	TGTGCCAGCACCCGGGGAGGCGAGCAGTACTTC	CASTRGGEQYF
16	TRBD1	TRBV6-2/TRBV6-3	NA	TRBJ1-5	TGTGCCAGCAATTCCGGGACAGGGGATAGCAATCAGCCCCAGCATTTT	CASNSGTGDSNQPQHF
15	NA	TRBV28	many	TRBJ2-6	TGTGCCAGCAGTTTTGCGAACTCTGGGGCCAACGTCCTGACTTTC	CASSFANSGANVLTF
16	NA	TRBV20-1	once	TRBJ2-7	TGCAGTGCTCCGCGAATACAACAGGGTCCTGTCTACGAGCAGTACTTC	CSAPRIQQGPVYEQYF
15	TRBD2	TRBV3-1	few	TRBJ2-7	TGTGCCAGCAGCCAAGCTTCGAGCGGGAGCCACGAGCAGTACTTC	CASSQASSGSHEQYF
13	TRBD2	TRBV3-1	many	TRBJ2-7	TGTGCCAGCAGCCGCGGACTAGGGAACGAGCAGTACTTC	CASSRGLGNEQYF
12	NA	TRBV16	NA	TRBJ2-7	TGTGCCAGCAGCTCTACTTTTCACGAGCAGTACTTC	CASSSTFHEQYF
14	TRBD1	TRBV30	few	TRBJ1-2	TGTGCCTGGAGTCCCCGGGACAGGGTGTCTGGCTACACCTTC	CAWSPRDRVSGYTF